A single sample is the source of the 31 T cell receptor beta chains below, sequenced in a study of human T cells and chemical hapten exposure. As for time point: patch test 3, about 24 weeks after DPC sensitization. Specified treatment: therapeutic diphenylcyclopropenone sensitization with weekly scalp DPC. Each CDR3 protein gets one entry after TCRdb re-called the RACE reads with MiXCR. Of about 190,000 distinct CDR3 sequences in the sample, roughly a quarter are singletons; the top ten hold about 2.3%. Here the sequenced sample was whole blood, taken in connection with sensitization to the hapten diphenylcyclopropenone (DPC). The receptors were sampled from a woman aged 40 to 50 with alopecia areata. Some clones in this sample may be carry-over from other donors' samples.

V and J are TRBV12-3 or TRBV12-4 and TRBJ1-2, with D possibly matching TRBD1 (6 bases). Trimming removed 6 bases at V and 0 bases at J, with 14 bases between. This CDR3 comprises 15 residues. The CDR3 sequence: CASRARGGPNYGYTF. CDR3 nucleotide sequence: TGTGCCAGCAGAGCTAGGGGGGGACCTAACTATGGCTACACCTTC.

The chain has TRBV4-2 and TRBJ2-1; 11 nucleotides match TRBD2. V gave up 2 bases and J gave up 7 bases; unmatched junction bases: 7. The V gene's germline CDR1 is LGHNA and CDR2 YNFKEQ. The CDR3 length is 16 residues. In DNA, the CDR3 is TGTGCCAGCAGCCAACAACCGGGACTAGCGGCTAATGAGCAGTTCTTC. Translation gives CASSQQPGLAANEQFF.

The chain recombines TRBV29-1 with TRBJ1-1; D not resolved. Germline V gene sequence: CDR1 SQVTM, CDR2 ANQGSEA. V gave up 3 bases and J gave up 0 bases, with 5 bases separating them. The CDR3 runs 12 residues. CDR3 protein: CSVDGMNTEAFF. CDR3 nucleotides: TGCAGCGTTGACGGTATGAACACTGAAGCTTTCTTT.

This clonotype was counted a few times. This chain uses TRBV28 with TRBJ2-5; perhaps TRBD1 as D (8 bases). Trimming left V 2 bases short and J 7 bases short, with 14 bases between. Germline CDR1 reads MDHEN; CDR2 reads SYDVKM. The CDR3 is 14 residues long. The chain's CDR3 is CASSLQDREGTQYF. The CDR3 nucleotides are TGTGCCAGCAGTTTACAGGACAGGGAGGGGACCCAGTACTTC.

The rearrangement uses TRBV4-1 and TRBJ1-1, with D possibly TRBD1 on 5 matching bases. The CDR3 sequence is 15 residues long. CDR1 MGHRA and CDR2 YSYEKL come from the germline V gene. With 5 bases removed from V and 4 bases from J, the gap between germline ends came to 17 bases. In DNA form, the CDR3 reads TGCGCCAGCAGCATAAACGGGGGGAGGGCCACTGAAGCTTTCTTT. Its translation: CASSINGGRATEAFF.

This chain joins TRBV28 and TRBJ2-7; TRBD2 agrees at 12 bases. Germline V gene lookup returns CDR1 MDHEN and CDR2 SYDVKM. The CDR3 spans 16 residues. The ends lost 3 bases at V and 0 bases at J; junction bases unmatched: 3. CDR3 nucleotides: TGTGCCAGCAGTTTCCGACTAGCGGGGGACTCCTACGAGCAGTACTTC. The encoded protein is CASSFRLAGDSYEQYF.

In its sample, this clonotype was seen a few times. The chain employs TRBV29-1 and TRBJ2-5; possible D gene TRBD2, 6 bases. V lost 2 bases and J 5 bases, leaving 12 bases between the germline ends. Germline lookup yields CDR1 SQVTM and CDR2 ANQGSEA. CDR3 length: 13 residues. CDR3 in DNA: TGCAGCGTTGAATCCGGACTAATGGAGACCCAGTACTTC. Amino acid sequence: CSVESGLMETQYF.

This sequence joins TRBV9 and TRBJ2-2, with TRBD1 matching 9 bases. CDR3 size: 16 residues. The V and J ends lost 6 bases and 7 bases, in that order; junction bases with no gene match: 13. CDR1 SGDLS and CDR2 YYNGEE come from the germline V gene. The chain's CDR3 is CASNLRTGELGGELFF. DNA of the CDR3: TGTGCCAGCAATCTCCGGACAGGGGAATTAGGCGGGGAGCTGTTTTTT.

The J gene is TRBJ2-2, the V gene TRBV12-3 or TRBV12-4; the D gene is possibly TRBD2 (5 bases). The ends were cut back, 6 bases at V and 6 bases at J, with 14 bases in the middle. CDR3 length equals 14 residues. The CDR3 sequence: CASSPKTGAGELFF. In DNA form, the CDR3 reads TGTGCCAGCAGCCCTAAAACCGGGGCCGGGGAGCTGTTTTTT.

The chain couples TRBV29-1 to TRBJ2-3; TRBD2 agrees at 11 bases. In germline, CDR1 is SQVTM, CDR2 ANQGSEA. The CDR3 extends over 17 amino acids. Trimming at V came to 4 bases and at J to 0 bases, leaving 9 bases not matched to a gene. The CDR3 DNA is TGCAGCGTTGCTGGGACTAGCGGAAACCCTAGCACAGATACGCAGTATTTT. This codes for CSVAGTSGNPSTDTQYF.

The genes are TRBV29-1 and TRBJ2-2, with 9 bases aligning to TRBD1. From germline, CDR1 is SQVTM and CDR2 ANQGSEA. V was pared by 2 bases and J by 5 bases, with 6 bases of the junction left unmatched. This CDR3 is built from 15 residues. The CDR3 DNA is TGCAGCGTTGAACTGTCGGGGACAGGGACCGGGGAGCTGTTTTTT. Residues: CSVELSGTGTGELFF.

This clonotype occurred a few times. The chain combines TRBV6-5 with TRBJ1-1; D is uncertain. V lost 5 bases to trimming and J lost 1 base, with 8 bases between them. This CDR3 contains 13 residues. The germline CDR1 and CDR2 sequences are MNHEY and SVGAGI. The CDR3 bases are TGTGCCAGCAGTCGACGGAAGAACACTGAAGCTTTCTTT. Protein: CASSRRKNTEAFF.

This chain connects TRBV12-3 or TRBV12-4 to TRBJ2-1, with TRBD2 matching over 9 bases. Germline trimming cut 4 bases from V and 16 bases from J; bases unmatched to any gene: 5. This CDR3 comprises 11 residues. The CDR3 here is CASSSLGLAFF. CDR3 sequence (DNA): TGTGCCAGCAGTTCGTTGGGACTAGCCTTCTTC.

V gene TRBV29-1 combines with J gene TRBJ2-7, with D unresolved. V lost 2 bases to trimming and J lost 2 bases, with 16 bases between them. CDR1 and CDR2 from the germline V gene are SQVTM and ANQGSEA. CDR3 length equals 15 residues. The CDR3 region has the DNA TGCAGCGTTGAAACAAAGAACTCCCTACCCTACGAGCAGTACTTC. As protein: CSVETKNSLPYEQYF.

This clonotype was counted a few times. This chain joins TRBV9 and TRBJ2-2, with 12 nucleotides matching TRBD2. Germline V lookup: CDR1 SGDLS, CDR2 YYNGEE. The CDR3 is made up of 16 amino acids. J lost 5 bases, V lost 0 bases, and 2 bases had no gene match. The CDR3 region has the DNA TGTGCCAGCAGCGTAGGACTAGCGGGAGCAACCGGGGAGCTGTTTTTT. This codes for CASSVGLAGATGELFF. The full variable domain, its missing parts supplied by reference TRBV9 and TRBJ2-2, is DSGVTQTPKHLITATGQRVTLRCSPRSGDLSVYWYQQSLDQGLQFLIQYYNGEERAKGNILERFSAQQFPDLHSELNLSSLELGDSALYFCASSVGLAGATGELFFGEGSRLTVL.

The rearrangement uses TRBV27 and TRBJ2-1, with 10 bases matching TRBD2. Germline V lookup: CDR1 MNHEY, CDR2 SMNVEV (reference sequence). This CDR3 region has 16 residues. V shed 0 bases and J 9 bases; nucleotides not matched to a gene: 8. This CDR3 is CASSLSASGSITEQFF. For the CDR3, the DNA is TGTGCCAGCAGTTTATCAGCTAGCGGGAGTATTACTGAGCAGTTCTTC.

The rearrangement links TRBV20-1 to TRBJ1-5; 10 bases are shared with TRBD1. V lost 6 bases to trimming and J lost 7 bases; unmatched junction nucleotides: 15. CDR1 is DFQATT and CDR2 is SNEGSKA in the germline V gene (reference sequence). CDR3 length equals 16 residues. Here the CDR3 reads CSALPSGQGNGQPQHF. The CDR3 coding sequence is TGCAGTGCCCTACCCTCGGGACAGGGGAATGGACAGCCCCAGCATTTT.

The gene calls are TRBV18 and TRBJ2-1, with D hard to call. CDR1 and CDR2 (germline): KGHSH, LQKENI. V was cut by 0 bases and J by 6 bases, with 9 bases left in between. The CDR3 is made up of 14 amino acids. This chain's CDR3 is CASSPPTGVNEQFF. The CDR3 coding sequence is TGTGCCAGCTCACCACCGACTGGTGTCAATGAGCAGTTCTTC.

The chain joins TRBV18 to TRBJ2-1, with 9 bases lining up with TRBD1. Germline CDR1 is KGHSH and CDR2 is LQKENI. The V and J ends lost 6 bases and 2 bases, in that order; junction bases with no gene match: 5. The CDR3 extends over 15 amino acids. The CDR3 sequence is CASSLGTGTYNEQFF. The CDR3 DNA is TGTGCCAGCTCCCTGGGGACAGGGACCTACAATGAGCAGTTCTTC. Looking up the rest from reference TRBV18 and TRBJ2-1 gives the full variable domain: NAGVMQNPRHLVRRRGQEARLRCSPMKGHSHVYWYRQLPEEGLKFMVYLQKENIIDESGMPKERFSAEFPKEGPSILRIQQVVRGDSAAYFCASSLGTGTYNEQFFGPGTRLTVL.

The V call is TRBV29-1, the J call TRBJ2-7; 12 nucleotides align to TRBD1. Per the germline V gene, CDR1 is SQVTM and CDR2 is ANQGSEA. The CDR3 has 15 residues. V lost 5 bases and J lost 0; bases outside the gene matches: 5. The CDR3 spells CSVYRGQGASYEQYF. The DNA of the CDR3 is TGCAGCGTTTATAGGGGACAGGGGGCCTCCTACGAGCAGTACTTC.

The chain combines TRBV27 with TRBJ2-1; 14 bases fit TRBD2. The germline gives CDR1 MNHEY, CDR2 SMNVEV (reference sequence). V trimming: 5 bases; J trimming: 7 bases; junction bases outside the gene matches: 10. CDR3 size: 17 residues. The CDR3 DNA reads TGTGCCAGCAGTATATTCGGGGGACTAGCGGGAGATAATGAGCAGTTCTTC. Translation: CASSIFGGLAGDNEQFF.

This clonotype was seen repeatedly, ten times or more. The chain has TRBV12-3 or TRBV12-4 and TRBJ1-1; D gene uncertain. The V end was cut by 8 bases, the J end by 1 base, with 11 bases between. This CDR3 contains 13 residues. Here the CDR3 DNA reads TGTGCCAGCTCACTTGGAGCGAACACTGAAGCTTTCTTT. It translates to CASSLGANTEAFF.

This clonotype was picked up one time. CDR3 nucleotides: TGCAGTGCCATCCGGGTCAGCAATCAGCCCCAGCATTTT. Translating it yields CSAIRVSNQPQHF. The chain uses TRBV20-1 and TRBJ1-5, with unresolved D. Germline CDR1 DFQATT, CDR2 SNEGSKA (reference sequence). CDR3 length: 13 amino acids. The V end lost 6 bases, the J end lost 1 base, and 10 bases lay between the germline ends.

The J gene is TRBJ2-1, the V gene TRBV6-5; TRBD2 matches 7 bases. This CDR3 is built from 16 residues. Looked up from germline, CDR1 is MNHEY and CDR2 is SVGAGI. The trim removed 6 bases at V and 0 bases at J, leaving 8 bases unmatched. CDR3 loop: CASSTVAGSSYNEQFF. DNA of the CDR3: TGTGCCAGCAGCACCGTAGCGGGCAGCTCCTACAATGAGCAGTTCTTC.

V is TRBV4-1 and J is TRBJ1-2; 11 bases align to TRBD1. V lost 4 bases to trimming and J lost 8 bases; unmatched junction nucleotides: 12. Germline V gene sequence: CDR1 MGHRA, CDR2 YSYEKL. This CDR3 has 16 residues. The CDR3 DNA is TGCGCCAGCAGCCCCCTAGCCGGACAGGGGGCATGGGGCTACACCTTC. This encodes CASSPLAGQGAWGYTF.

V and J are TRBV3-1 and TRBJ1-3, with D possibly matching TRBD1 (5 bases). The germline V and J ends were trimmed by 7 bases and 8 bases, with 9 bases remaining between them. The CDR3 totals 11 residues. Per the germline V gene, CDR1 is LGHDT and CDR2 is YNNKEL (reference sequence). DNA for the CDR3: TGTGCCAGCACGGGGGAGGACACCATATATTTT. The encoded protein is CASTGEDTIYF.

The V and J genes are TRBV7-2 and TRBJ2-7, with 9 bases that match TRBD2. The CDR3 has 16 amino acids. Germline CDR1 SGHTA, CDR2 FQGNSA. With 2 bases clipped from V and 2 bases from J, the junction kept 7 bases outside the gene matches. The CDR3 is CASSLRAAGGTYEQYF. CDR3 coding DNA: TGTGCCAGCAGCTTACGGGCAGCGGGAGGCACCTACGAGCAGTACTTC. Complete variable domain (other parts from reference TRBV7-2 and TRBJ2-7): GAGVSQSPSNKVTEKGKDVELRCDPISGHTALYWYRQSLGQGLEFLIYFQGNSAPDKSGLPSDRFSAERTGGSVSTLTIQRTQQEDSAVYLCASSLRAAGGTYEQYFGPGTRLTVT.

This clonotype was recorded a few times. The DNA for the CDR3 is TGTGCCAGCAGTTACGACAGGGGGTCTCCGGGATCCGACGGTCAGCCCCAGCATTTT. It encodes CASSYDRGSPGSDGQPQHF. The rearrangement links TRBV6-2 or TRBV6-3 to TRBJ1-5; 9 nucleotides agree with TRBD1. V was clipped by 2 bases and J by 6 bases; unmatched bases: 17. The CDR3 loop spans 19 amino acids. The germline V gene encodes CDR1 MNHEY and CDR2 SVGEGT.

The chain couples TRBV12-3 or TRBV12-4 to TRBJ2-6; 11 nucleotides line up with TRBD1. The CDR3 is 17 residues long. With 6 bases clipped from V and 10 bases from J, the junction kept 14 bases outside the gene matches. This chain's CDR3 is CASSSPGQGEVGNVLTF. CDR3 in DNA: TGTGCCAGCAGCTCCCCGGGACAGGGGGAAGTAGGGAACGTCCTGACTTTC.

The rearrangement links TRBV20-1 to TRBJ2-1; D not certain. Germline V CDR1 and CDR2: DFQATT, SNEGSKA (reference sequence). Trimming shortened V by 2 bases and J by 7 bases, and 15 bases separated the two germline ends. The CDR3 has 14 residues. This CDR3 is CSARRPPQRNEQFF. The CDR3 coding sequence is TGCAGTGCTAGACGCCCCCCCCAGAGGAATGAGCAGTTCTTC.

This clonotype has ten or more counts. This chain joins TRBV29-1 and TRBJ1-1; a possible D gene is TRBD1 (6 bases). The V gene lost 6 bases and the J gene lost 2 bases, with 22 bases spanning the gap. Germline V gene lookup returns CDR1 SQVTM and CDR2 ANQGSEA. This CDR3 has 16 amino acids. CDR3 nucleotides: TGCAGCGTCGAGGGGGTGATGGGGGGACTCAACACTGAAGCTTTCTTT. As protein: CSVEGVMGGLNTEAFF.